This T cell receptor (beta chain) was sequenced in a study of technical replicates of blood from a handful of donors. The J segment lost 8 bases and the V segment lost 2 bases, leaving 7 bases of the junction unmatched. The CDR3 is made up of 15 amino acids. Germline V lookup: CDR1 SEHNR, CDR2 FQNEAQ (reference sequence). Method: immunoSEQ multiplex PCR; TCRdb's copy keeps in-frame clones and lacks some. The table records around 76,000 clones, just under 97% of them present only once. This chain joins TRBV7-9 and TRBJ2-1; the match to TRBD2 covers 9 bases. What was sequenced was T cells isolated from PBMCs. The TCR originated in a human donor in good health. CDR3 sequence reads: CASSLSSSGTDEQFF. CDR3 DNA sequence: TGTGCCAGCAGCTTATCGTCTAGCGGGACCGATGAGCAGTTCTTC.